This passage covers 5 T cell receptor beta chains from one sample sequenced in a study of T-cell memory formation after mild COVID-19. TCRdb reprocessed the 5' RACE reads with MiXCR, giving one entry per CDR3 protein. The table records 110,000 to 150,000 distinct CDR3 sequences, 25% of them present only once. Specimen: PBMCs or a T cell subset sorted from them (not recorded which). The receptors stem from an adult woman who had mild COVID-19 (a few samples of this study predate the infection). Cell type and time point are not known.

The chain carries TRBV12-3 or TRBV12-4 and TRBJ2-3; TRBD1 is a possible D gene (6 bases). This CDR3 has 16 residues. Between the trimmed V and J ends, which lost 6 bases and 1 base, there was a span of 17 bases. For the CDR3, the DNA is TGTGCCAGCAGCCTACAGGGACCCTCCGGCACAGATACGCAGTATTTT. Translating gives CASSLQGPSGTDTQYF.

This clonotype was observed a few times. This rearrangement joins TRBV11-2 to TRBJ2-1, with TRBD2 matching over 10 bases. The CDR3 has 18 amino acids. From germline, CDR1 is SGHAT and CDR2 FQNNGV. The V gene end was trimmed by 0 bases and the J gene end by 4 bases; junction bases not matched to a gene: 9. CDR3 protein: CASSLEANLAGVYNEQFF. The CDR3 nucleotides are TGTGCCAGCAGCTTAGAGGCAAACCTAGCGGGGGTTTACAATGAGCAGTTCTTC.

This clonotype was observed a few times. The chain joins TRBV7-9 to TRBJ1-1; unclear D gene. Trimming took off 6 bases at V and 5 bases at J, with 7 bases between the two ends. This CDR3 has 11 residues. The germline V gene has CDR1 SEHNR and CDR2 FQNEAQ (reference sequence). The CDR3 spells CASSMGTEAFF. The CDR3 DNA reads TGTGCCAGCAGTATGGGAACTGAAGCTTTCTTT.

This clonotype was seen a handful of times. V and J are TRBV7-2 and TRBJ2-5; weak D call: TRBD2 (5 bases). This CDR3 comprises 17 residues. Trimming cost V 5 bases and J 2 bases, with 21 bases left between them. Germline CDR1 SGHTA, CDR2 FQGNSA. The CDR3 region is CASSETKRKGPQETQYF. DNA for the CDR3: TGTGCCAGCAGCGAGACTAAGCGTAAGGGTCCTCAAGAGACCCAGTACTTC.

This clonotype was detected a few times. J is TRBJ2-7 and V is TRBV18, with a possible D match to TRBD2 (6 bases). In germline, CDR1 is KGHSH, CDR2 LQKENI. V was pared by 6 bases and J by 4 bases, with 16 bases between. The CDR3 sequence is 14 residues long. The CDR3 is CASSLPGVGYEQYF. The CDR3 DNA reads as TGTGCCAGCTCCCTGCCGGGGGTAGGATACGAGCAGTACTTC.